The clone carrying this T cell receptor (beta chain) was found many times. Its antigen is not identified. The data belong to a study of cytomegalovirus exposure and HLA in healthy donors. Both 60 Vbeta primers and 13 Jbeta primers went into the PCR. Produced via immunoSEQ multiplex PCR; TCRdb's table is partial and in-frame only. Of around 200,000 clones listed, around 80% are singletons. Trimming removed 3 bases from V and 2 bases from J; junction bases left unmatched: 9. The germline CDR1 and CDR2 sequences are SGDLS and YYNGEE. The CDR3 contains 16 residues. Study-level results: CMV antigen specificity was confirmed in vitro for three CMV-associated chains.

This clonotype originated in a man aged 25 to 40 in good health and CMV-seronegative. Sequencing was carried out using PBMCs. The V gene is TRBV9, the J gene TRBJ2-5; 8 bases map to TRBD2. Here the CDR3 reads CASSGLTGGRQETQYF. The CDR3 DNA follows: TGTGCCAGCAGCGGGTTAACGGGAGGGCGGCAAGAGACCCAGTACTTC.